The clone carrying this T cell receptor beta chain was counted a single time. This entry belongs to a study of blood T cell repertoires in COVID-19. Study details: Italy, Spain and the United States were the sources of the convalescent and acute COVID-19 samples.

The CDR3 covers 15 residues. V gave up 2 bases and J gave up 1 base, with 11 bases separating them. The germline gives CDR1 KGHSH, CDR2 LQKENI. Authors' processing steps: Nucleated cell counts were estimated from reference gene primer amplification. TCRdb keeps only in-frame clones here, not all; method: immunoSEQ multiplex PCR. The V and J calls and the clone size are those of that table, but D and trimming were determined from the DNA. The data contain fewer than 250,000 clones, around 84% of them seen just once; the ten biggest clones take up about 9.9%. Seattle patients were enrolled while actively infected and followed longitudinally.

This receptor was taken from a man in his fifties with COVID-19, enrolled during active disease. Sequenced sample: peripheral blood. V is TRBV18 and J is TRBJ1-1; D call uncertain. The DNA for the CDR3 is TGTGCCAGCTCACCAGAGGGAGGGCGGAACACTGAAGCTTTCTTT. The encoded protein is CASSPEGGRNTEAFF.